The sample holds many counts of the clone carrying this T cell receptor beta chain. Antigen specificity is unknown. A TCRbeta library incorporating unique molecular identifiers was prepared. TCRdb reprocessed the PCR reads via MiXCR and lists one record per CDR3 protein. The sample lists about 490,000 distinct CDR3 sequences; under 12% were seen once. This CDR3 region has 15 residues. V lost 2 bases to trimming and J lost 3 bases, with 11 bases between them. CDR1 is SEHNR and CDR2 is FQNEAQ in the germline V gene (reference sequence). The data were obtained in a study of T-cell reconstitution after alpha-beta-depleted transplantation in children. Study results and limitations: Counts and diversity of T cells one year after transplant came mostly from newly produced T cells. Recipient T cells and thymic progenitors that survived gave rise to the high TCRbeta diversity observed at day 60 in some patients. Reported findings indicate that, about two months after transplant, alpha-beta T cells came from several hundred expanded clones, which were derived from non-depleted graft cells.

This material consisted of PBMCs, taken before TCRalphabeta/CD19-depleted stem cell transplant. V and J are TRBV7-9 and TRBJ2-1; D ambiguous. This sequence originates from a child between 2 and 9 years old with inherited bone marrow failure, due to receive a stem cell transplant. CDR3 nucleotide sequence: TGTGCCAGCAGCTTAATGGGTTTCCTCTACAATGAGCAGTTCTTC. As protein: CASSLMGFLYNEQFF.